This T cell receptor beta chain is from a study of T-cell memory formation after mild COVID-19. Study results and limitations: Day 15 to 85 contracting clones showed balanced CD4/CD8; later expanders leaned CD4+.

A single record per CDR3 protein comes from TCRdb applying MiXCR to the 5' RACE reads. The profile shows hundreds of thousands of distinct CDR3 sequences, roughly a quarter of them singletons. Worth noting for this clonotype: The target antigen is unknown.

Sequenced: PBMCs or a T cell subset sorted from them (not recorded which). This receptor was taken from an adult woman who had mild COVID-19 (a few samples of this study predate the infection). Cell type and time point are not known.

The CDR3 here is CASSFEGSGTEAFF. CDR3 DNA: TGCGCCAGCAGCTTTGAGGGGAGTGGCACTGAAGCTTTCTTT. V gene TRBV5-1 combines with J gene TRBJ1-1, with D perhaps TRBD1 (5 bases). This CDR3 spans 14 amino acids. Per the germline V gene, CDR1 is SGHRS and CDR2 is YFSETQ. The germline V and J ends were trimmed by 2 bases and 4 bases, with 12 bases remaining between them. Combining the CDR3 with reference TRBV5-1 and TRBJ1-1 gives the whole variable domain KAGVTQTPRYLIKTRGQQVTLSCSPISGHRSVSWYQQTPGQGLQFLFEYFSETQRNKGNFPGRFSGRQFSNSRSEMNVSTLELGDSALYLCASSFEGSGTEAFFGQGTRLTVV.